The 32 T cell receptor beta chains listed next were all sequenced from one sample in a study of blood T cells in healthy people across ages. The use of a sample-barcoded 5' primer and a J-beta primer mix characterized a second PCR of about 7 to 12 cycles. Each CDR3 protein is one row after TCRdb ran MiXCR on the 5' RACE reads. The sample contains around 1,600,000 distinct CDR3 sequences, approximately 42% of which appear only once. Material for sequencing was blood. These receptors were taken from a woman aged 18 to 35 in good health.

This rearrangement joins TRBV5-1 to TRBJ2-3; perhaps TRBD2 as D (6 bases). Germline lookup yields CDR1 SGHRS and CDR2 YFSETQ. Trimming took off 4 bases at V and 2 bases at J, with 11 bases between the two ends. This CDR3 has 14 residues. CDR3 coding DNA: TGCGCCAGCAGCCCGGGGGAGATCACAGATACGCAGTATTTT. Translating gives CASSPGEITDTQYF. Using reference TRBV5-1 and TRBJ2-3 for the parts outside the CDR3, the full variable domain is KAGVTQTPRYLIKTRGQQVTLSCSPISGHRSVSWYQQTPGQGLQFLFEYFSETQRNKGNFPGRFSGRQFSNSRSEMNVSTLELGDSALYLCASSPGEITDTQYFGPGTRLTVL.

This chain joins TRBV6-5 and TRBJ2-1; TRBD1 might be the D (5 bases). The V end was cut by 1 base, the J end by 11 bases, with 15 bases between. This CDR3 is built from 14 residues. CDR1 is MNHEY, CDR2 SVGAGI, per germline. CDR3 DNA sequence: TGTGCCAGCAGTTACTTAGGAAAACAGGTTAAGCAGTTCTTC. Amino acids: CASSYLGKQVKQFF.

This chain links TRBV7-9 with TRBJ2-7; D tentatively fits TRBD1 or TRBD2 (5 bases each). Germline V lookup: CDR1 SEHNR, CDR2 FQNEAQ (reference sequence). The CDR3 consists of 17 residues. The germline V and J ends were trimmed by 4 bases and 7 bases, with 26 bases remaining between them. Here the CDR3 DNA reads TGTGCCAGCAGCTCCAGCCGGGACCGCATGTCCTACAATGAGCAGTACTTC. This gives the protein CASSSSRDRMSYNEQYF. The whole variable domain, filled in from reference TRBV7-9 and TRBJ2-7, reads DTGVSQNPRHKITKRGQNVTFRCDPISEHNRLYWYRQTLGQGPEFLTYFQNEAQLEKSRLLSDRFSAERPKGSFSTLEIQRTEQGDSAMYLCASSSSRDRMSYNEQYFGPGTRLTVT.

This sequence joins TRBV4-1 and TRBJ2-7; 7 nucleotides line up with TRBD1. CDR1 is MGHRA, CDR2 YSYEKL, per germline. V dropped 1 base and J dropped 6; count of bases not matched to a gene: 6. This CDR3 region has 14 residues. In DNA form, the CDR3 reads TGCGCCAGCAGCCAAGCCGGGACAGAAGTCGAGCAGTACTTC. Protein sequence: CASSQAGTEVEQYF.

Only a few counts were recorded for this clonotype. The chain carries TRBV20-1 and TRBJ1-2; 11 nucleotides align to TRBD1. The trim removed 4 bases at V and 4 bases at J, leaving 5 bases unmatched. The CDR3 consists of 14 residues. CDR1 DFQATT and CDR2 SNEGSKA come from the germline V gene (reference sequence). CDR3 amino acids: CSAMDRGRVYGYTF. CDR3 in DNA: TGCAGTGCTATGGACAGGGGGCGCGTCTATGGCTACACCTTC.

A few counts support this clonotype. The chain employs TRBV7-2 and TRBJ2-5, with 7 bases identical to TRBD1. The V and J ends lost 5 bases and 5 bases, in that order; junction bases with no gene match: 14. The CDR3 is 16 residues long. Per the germline V gene, CDR1 is SGHTA and CDR2 is FQGNSA. CDR3 DNA: TGTGCCAGCAGCCTAAGGGGGCCGGGGATCCAGGAGACCCAGTACTTC. It is translated as CASSLRGPGIQETQYF.

V is TRBV7-2 and J is TRBJ2-7; a possible D gene is TRBD2 (6 bases). This CDR3 is 15 amino acids long. CDR1 and CDR2 (germline): SGHTA, FQGNSA. With 5 bases removed from V and 2 bases from J, the gap between germline ends came to 16 bases. CDR3 sequence (DNA): TGTGCCAGCAGCCGCGGGGCTAGCGCTACCTACGAGCAGTACTTC. The encoded protein is CASSRGASATYEQYF.

The gene calls are TRBV27 and TRBJ1-1; 9 bases map to TRBD1. V lost 7 bases, J lost 5 bases, and 8 bases stayed unmatched. This CDR3 has 14 residues. CDR1 MNHEY and CDR2 SMNVEV come from the germline V gene (reference sequence). The CDR3 nucleotides read TGTGCCAGCAAGTTACAGGGGGCTGGAACTGAAGCTTTCTTT. This codes for CASKLQGAGTEAFF.

This chain joins TRBV2 and TRBJ1-1; TRBD1 matches 9 bases. Germline lookup yields CDR1 SNHLY and CDR2 FYNNEI. V gave up 11 bases and J gave up 5 bases; unmatched junction bases: 9. This CDR3 region has 13 residues. CDR3 coding DNA: TGTGCCTCACAGGGGGCTATCGATACTGAAGCTTTCTTT. The encoded protein is CASQGAIDTEAFF.

This clonotype appeared a few times. The CDR3 coding sequence is TGTGCCAGCAGTTTTGAGACACGGCTCAATCAGCCCCAGCATTTT. Protein: CASSFETRLNQPQHF. This rearrangement joins TRBV28 to TRBJ1-5; D gene uncertain. The CDR3 is made up of 15 amino acids. Trimming left V 3 bases short and J 3 bases short, with 12 bases between. Germline V gene sequence: CDR1 MDHEN, CDR2 SYDVKM.

V gene TRBV4-2 combines with J gene TRBJ2-1; TRBD1 is a possible D gene (6 bases). Between the trimmed V and J ends, which lost 0 bases and 6 bases, there was a span of 18 bases. The CDR3 covers 17 residues. Germline V CDR1 and CDR2: LGHNA, YNFKEQ. CDR3: CASSQDFGQGIFNEQFF. The CDR3 bases are TGTGCCAGCAGCCAAGATTTTGGGCAGGGGATCTTCAATGAGCAGTTCTTC.

This chain joins TRBV29-1 and TRBJ2-1, with a weak D call TRBD2 (5 bases). With the DNA end fitting TRBJ2-7 better, the J assignment may be wrong. The V gene's germline CDR1 is SQVTM and CDR2 ANQGSEA. The CDR3 consists of 12 residues. CDR3 in DNA: TGCAGCAGTGAGGGAGACCCGAATGAGCAGTACTTC. This sequence encodes CSSEGDPNEQYF.

The table lists this clonotype with a few counts. The gene calls are TRBV6-5 and TRBJ1-1; D is unclear. Deletions cut 4 bases from V and 0 bases from J, with 12 bases between. The CDR3 has 15 residues. Germline V gene lookup returns CDR1 MNHEY and CDR2 SVGAGI. CDR3 region: CASSFEEGLNTEAFF. The CDR3 bases are TGTGCCAGCAGTTTCGAAGAAGGATTGAACACTGAAGCTTTCTTT.

The sample holds one count of this clonotype. The chain uses TRBV5-5 and TRBJ2-2, with a weak D call TRBD2 (6 bases). Deletions cut 4 bases from V and 6 bases from J, with 16 bases between. The CDR3 loop spans 15 amino acids. CDR1 and CDR2 from the germline V gene are SGHKS and YYEKEE (reference sequence). The DNA for the CDR3 is TGTGCCAGCAGCCCCCTCGGGGGATCGGCCGGGGAGCTGTTTTTT. Translating gives CASSPLGGSAGELFF.

The rearrangement links TRBV2 to TRBJ2-3, with D possibly TRBD2 on 6 matching bases. V was cut by 8 bases and J by 0 bases, with 12 bases left in between. CDR3 length: 14 amino acids. Looked up from germline, CDR1 is SNHLY and CDR2 is FYNNEI. CDR3 protein: CASLSRESTDTQYF. Here the CDR3 DNA reads TGTGCCAGCCTAAGCCGGGAGAGCACAGATACGCAGTATTTT.

The CDR3: CASNQPGQSWEQYF. The CDR3 DNA reads TGTGCCAGCAACCAACCGGGACAGTCCTGGGAGCAGTACTTC. This chain connects TRBV6-1 to TRBJ2-7, with 7 bases aligning to TRBD1. This CDR3 contains 14 residues. Germline CDR1 is MNHNS and CDR2 is SASEGT. J gave up 7 bases and V 7 bases, and 13 bases lay outside the gene matches.

This chain uses TRBV4-1 with TRBJ2-3; 11 positions agree with TRBD1. The junction had 9 bases not matched to a gene; V was cut back by 3 bases and J by 7 bases. This CDR3 is built from 16 residues. In germline, CDR1 is MGHRA, CDR2 YSYEKL. The CDR3 nucleotides read TGCGCCAGCAGCCACCCTGGGACAGGGGGTGGGAATACGCAGTATTTT. This encodes CASSHPGTGGGNTQYF.

The rearrangement uses TRBV9 and TRBJ2-3; 11 bases map to TRBD1. The V gene's germline CDR1 is SGDLS and CDR2 YYNGEE. The junction had 8 bases not matched to a gene; V was cut back by 3 bases and J by 5 bases. This CDR3 comprises 16 residues. The DNA of the CDR3 is TGTGCCAGCAGCGCCCGGGGGGGACAGGGGGGAGATACGCAGTATTTT. Translation: CASSARGGQGGDTQYF.

This clonotype came up many times. The gene calls are TRBV12-3 or TRBV12-4 and TRBJ2-3; no clear D. Deletions cut 4 bases from V and 0 bases from J, with 8 bases between. The CDR3 is 14 residues long. Here the CDR3 reads CASSSQGSTDTQYF. The CDR3 DNA sequence: TGTGCCAGCAGTTCCCAAGGGAGCACAGATACGCAGTATTTT.

Only a few counts were recorded for this clonotype. The chain links TRBV27 to TRBJ2-3, with a tentative D call TRBD2 (5 bases). Germline V gene sequence: CDR1 MNHEY, CDR2 SMNVEV (reference sequence). Trimming took off 3 bases at V and 0 bases at J, with 13 bases between the two ends. The CDR3 is 16 residues long. The CDR3 nucleotides read TGTGCCAGCAGTTTTCGTGTCGGGGTTAGCACAGATACGCAGTATTTT. Translating gives CASSFRVGVSTDTQYF.

V gene TRBV10-3 combines with J gene TRBJ2-7; no reliable D call. The ends were cut back, 2 bases at V and 3 bases at J, with 8 bases in the middle. The CDR3 is made up of 13 amino acids. CDR1 is ENHRY and CDR2 is SYGVKD in the germline V gene. The CDR3 loop is CAISEDGSYEQYF. The CDR3 bases are TGTGCCATCAGTGAGGACGGAAGCTACGAGCAGTACTTC.

Notes on this clonotype: A much larger clone is a single base away; this may be a read error. V usage is TRBV7-8 and J usage is TRBJ2-1, with TRBD2 matching over 8 bases. Germline V CDR1 and CDR2: SGHVS, FQNEAQ. The CDR3 is made up of 15 amino acids. The CDR3 loop reads CACSLLAGWDNEQFF. The CDR3 region has the DNA TGTGCCTGCAGCCTCCTAGCGGGTTGGGATAATGAGCAGTTCTTC.

The chain has TRBV7-9 and TRBJ2-5; D is perhaps TRBD1 (6 bases). In germline, CDR1 is SEHNR, CDR2 FQNEAQ (reference sequence). This CDR3 region has 14 residues. V gave up 6 bases and J gave up 1 base, with 12 bases separating them. DNA for the CDR3: TGTGCCAGCAGGCCGGACAGTTCCCAAGAGACCCAGTACTTC. Its translation is CASRPDSSQETQYF.

This clonotype was detected only a few times. The rearrangement joins TRBV4-3 to TRBJ2-3; 9 nucleotides agree with TRBD2. The V gene's germline CDR1 is LGHNA and CDR2 YSLEER. The CDR3 has 21 amino acids. V dropped 0 bases and J dropped 2; count of bases not matched to a gene: 18. CDR3 DNA: TGCGCCAGCAGCCAAGATCTTTCGGGGCTAGCGGGGAAACAAACCACAGATACGCAGTATTTT. This sequence encodes CASSQDLSGLAGKQTTDTQYF.

The rearrangement links TRBV24-1 to TRBJ2-5; D remains ambiguous. Germline CDR1 reads KGHDR; CDR2 reads SFDVKD. The CDR3 loop spans 15 amino acids. The ends were cut back, 0 bases at V and 4 bases at J, with 11 bases in the middle. The CDR3: CATSDLLGLVETQYF. CDR3 sequence (DNA): TGTGCCACCAGTGATTTGCTAGGCCTTGTAGAGACCCAGTACTTC.

The gene calls are TRBV12-3 or TRBV12-4 and TRBJ1-2; the D gene is possibly TRBD1 (5 bases). This CDR3 is 13 amino acids long. V gave up 5 bases and J gave up 6 bases, with 13 bases separating them. The CDR3 nucleotides read TGTGCCAGCAGTCAGATCGGACACCATGGCTACACCTTC. Its translation: CASSQIGHHGYTF.

The V call is TRBV25-1, the J call TRBJ2-5; the D is unclear. The CDR3 runs 14 residues. V lost 2 bases, J lost 5 bases, and 12 bases lay in between. Per germline, CDR1 MGHDK and CDR2 SYGVNS. The CDR3 DNA follows: TGTGCCAGCAGTGAAAAGATAGCTTCGGAGACCCAGTACTTC. Its protein is CASSEKIASETQYF. Full variable domain (outside the CDR3, taken from reference TRBV25-1 and TRBJ2-5): EADIYQTPRYLVIGTGKKITLECSQTMGHDKMYWYQQDPGMELHLIHYSYGVNSTEKGDLSSESTVSRIRTEHFPLTLESARPSHTSQYLCASSEKIASETQYFGPGTRLLVL.

This clonotype was recorded once. The V and J genes are TRBV2 and TRBJ2-6; the match to TRBD2 covers 10 bases. This CDR3 contains 17 residues. V shed 6 bases, J shed 1 base, and the junction held 6 bases outside the gene matches. Germline V gene data show CDR1 as SNHLY and CDR2 as FYNNEI. The CDR3 nucleotides are TGTGCCAGCAGGGCGGGACTAGCGTTTTCTGGGGCCAACGTCCTGACTTTC. Translating gives CASRAGLAFSGANVLTF.

The CDR3, as DNA: TGTGCCAGCAGCCGGGTCATGAGCGGAGCGGGCAATGAGCAGTTCTTC. Residues: CASSRVMSGAGNEQFF. The chain has TRBV4-2 and TRBJ2-1; tentative D call: TRBD2 (6 bases). Trimming took 4 bases from V and 6 from J, leaving 19 bases between them. The CDR3 is 16 amino acids. From germline, CDR1 is LGHNA and CDR2 YNFKEQ.

The chain recombines TRBV28 with TRBJ2-4; 7 positions agree with TRBD1. Judging by the DNA end, TRBJ2-7 fits better; the J call may be wrong. The germline CDR1 and CDR2 sequences are MDHEN and SYDVKM. CDR3 length equals 14 residues. The CDR3 DNA reads as TGTGCCAGCAGTTTAGGTGGACAGGACTACGAGCAGTACTTC. Its protein product is CASSLGGQDYEQYF.

Only a few counts were recorded for this clonotype. This sequence joins TRBV10-3 and TRBJ2-1; 9 bases fit TRBD2. This CDR3 has 17 amino acids. CDR1 is ENHRY, CDR2 SYGVKD, per germline. V dropped 10 bases and J dropped 0; count of bases not matched to a gene: 13. CDR3 amino acids: CATQGGTSKSSYNEQFF. As DNA, the CDR3 is TGTGCCACTCAGGGCGGGACTAGCAAGAGCTCCTACAATGAGCAGTTCTTC.

The sample holds a few counts of this clonotype. The chain joins TRBV2 to TRBJ1-1; D call uncertain. Germline V lookup: CDR1 SNHLY, CDR2 FYNNEI. V lost 6 bases and J lost 8, with 13 bases in between. The CDR3 contains 12 residues. The DNA of the CDR3 is TGTGCCAGCAGCTTGGATAGCTCCGAAGCTTTCTTT. As protein: CASSLDSSEAFF. Based on the CDR3 plus reference TRBV2 and TRBJ1-1, the full variable domain is EPEVTQTPSHQVTQMGQEVILRCVPISNHLYFYWYRQILGQKVEFLVSFYNNEISEKSEIFDDQFSVERPDGSNFTLKIRSTKLEDSAMYFCASSLDSSEAFFGQGTRLTVV.